This TCR beta chain was sequenced in a study of T cell repertoires and HLA-DP antigens. Remarks on this clone: Its matching antigen is unknown.

The germline gives CDR1 SGDLS, CDR2 YYNGEE. CDR3 length: 13 residues. The trim removed 0 bases at V and 6 bases at J, leaving 3 bases unmatched. Pre-culture CD4+ samples were sequenced deeply, targeting roughly 220,000 T cell genomes. Some clones are missing from TCRdb's copy, which holds only in-frame ones; the method was immunoSEQ multiplex PCR. The profile covers around 90,000 clones, with roughly 86% appearing a single time and around 1.7% taken by the ten largest. Material: CD4+ T cells from PBMCs. The chain combines TRBV9 with TRBJ2-7, with 7 bases identical to TRBD2. The receptor comes from a man in his fifties or sixties in good health and CMV-seronegative. The CDR3 DNA reads TGTGCCAGCAGCGTAGCTCCGGGGGGCGAGCAGTACTTC. Translation: CASSVAPGGEQYF.